This is a list of T cell receptor beta chains from one sample in a study of shared clonotypes between healthy human individuals. Data came from immunoSEQ multiplex PCR; TCRdb stores just in-frame clones and leaves some out. The table shows some 2,400,000 clones, with under 97% occurring only once. Input material: naive CD4+ T cells sorted from blood. The source of these receptors is a man aged 18 to 35 in good health. The CDR3 runs from the conserved cysteine through the conserved F or W. The D gene is left open where the match is weak. For some rows the clone size is stated as once, few or many, or as a class when expanded; others skip it.

j_call d_call clone_size v_call cdr3_nt cdr3_aa
TRBJ1-2 . few TRBV10-3 TGTGCCATCAACCGACAGGAGTATGGCTACACCTTC CAINRQEYGYTF
TRBJ2-5 . . TRBV20-1 TGCAGCCCATCCGAGGGGTCGCAACAGTACTTC CSPSEGSQQYF
TRBJ2-5 TRBD1 . TRBV16 TGTGCCAGCAGCCCCTCAGGACAGGGGGTCGTGGAGACCCAGTACTTC CASSPSGQGVVETQYF
TRBJ2-1 . once TRBV7-9 TGTGCCAGCAGCACATACAATGAGCAGTTCTTC CASSTYNEQFF
TRBJ2-7 . . TRBV29-1 TGCAGCGTTGTCCCAGGTCCCTACGAGCAGTACTTC CSVVPGPYEQYF
TRBJ2-5 . . TRBV30 TGTGCCTGGAGTCTGACTATAGAGACCCAGTACTTC CAWSLTIETQYF
TRBJ1-4 . . TRBV30 TGTGCCTGGAGCTCGACCGGATCCAAAAGAGAAAAACTGTTTTTT CAWSSTGSKREKLFF
TRBJ2-1 TRBD2 . TRBV29-1 TGCAGCGTTGTGCCTAGCGGGAGGACCTACAATGAGCAGTTCTTC CSVVPSGRTYNEQFF
TRBJ2-1 TRBD1 . TRBV7-9 TGTGCCAGCAGCTTAGGGGACAGGGGTATATCTTATGAGCAGTTCTTC CASSLGDRGISYEQFF
TRBJ2-2 TRBD2 . TRBV29-1 TGCAGCGTTCGGTTAGCGGGGGACACCGGGGAGCTGTTTTTT CSVRLAGDTGELFF
TRBJ2-3 . . TRBV7-2 TGTGCCAGCAGCCAGTTCGAAAGGCAGTATTTT CASSQFERQYF
TRBJ1-5 TRBD1 . TRBV19 TGTGCCAGTAGTGTAGACAGGGGCCGACAGCCCCAGCATTTT CASSVDRGRQPQHF
TRBJ1-6 TRBD1 . TRBV6-5 TGTGCCAGCAGTCTGACAGGGCTCGATTCACCCCTCCACTTT CASSLTGLDSPLHF
TRBJ1-2 TRBD1 . TRBV28 TGTGCCAGCAGTTCCGGACAGGCAGGCTACACCTTC CASSSGQAGYTF
TRBJ2-1 TRBD2 . TRBV5-4 TGTGCCAGCAGCTTGATGGGCGGGAGCTCGTACAATGAGCAGTTCTTC CASSLMGGSSYNEQFF
TRBJ2-1 . . TRBV25-1 TGTGCCAGCAGTGAAGGCGCGGGAAGGTTAAACAATGAGCAGTTCTTC CASSEGAGRLNNEQFF
TRBJ2-5 TRBD1 . TRBV9 TGTGCCAGCAGCGTAGAACCCAGGACAGGGAAAGAGACCCAGTACTTC CASSVEPRTGKETQYF
TRBJ2-3 TRBD2 once TRBV10-2 TGCGCCAGCAGTGAGTCGTCTAGCGGTTTGGGGGGAGATACGCAGTATTTT CASSESSSGLGGDTQYF
TRBJ2-7 TRBD2 once TRBV6-1 TGTGCCAGCAGTGAGGTAGCGGGGGCCCTATACGAGCAGTACTTC CASSEVAGALYEQYF
TRBJ2-3 . . TRBV5-4 TGTGCCAGCAGCTTAACAGGGATAGATACGCAGTATTTT CASSLTGIDTQYF
TRBJ2-7 . . TRBV5-1 TGCGCCAGCAGCTTGAATCTGGACACAGTATCCGAGCAGTACTTC CASSLNLDTVSEQYF
TRBJ1-3 . . TRBV12-5 TGTGCTAGTGGTTTGGTCCCGAGAGAGGGGACCTCTGGAAACACCATATATTTT CASGLVPREGTSGNTIYF
TRBJ2-7 . . TRBV5-7 TGTGCCAGCAGCTTGATTCCGCGGGACACAAACTACGAGCAGTACTTC CASSLIPRDTNYEQYF
TRBJ1-2 TRBD1 . TRBV7-2 TGTGCCAGCAGCGGGACAGGGGTTTACTATGGCTACACCTTC CASSGTGVYYGYTF
TRBJ2-3 . . TRBV4-1 TGCGCCAGCAGCCAAGTTGAGGGGGGGCCCAGCTCGGATACGCAGTATTTT CASSQVEGGPSSDTQYF
TRBJ1-5 . . TRBV19 TGTGCCAGTAGCCGTGCTGGGCCCCGAGGACATCAGCCCCAGCATTTT CASSRAGPRGHQPQHF
TRBJ1-6 . . TRBV6-6 TGTGCCAGCAGTTACTCGGGCAGGACCCTCCACTTT CASSYSGRTLHF
TRBJ2-1 . . TRBV5-1 TGCGCCAGCAGCCAGGAAGGGGTCAATGAGCAGTTCTTC CASSQEGVNEQFF
TRBJ2-7 TRBD2 . TRBV10-3 TGTGCCATCAGTTCGGGACTAGACGGCGAGCAGTACTTC CAISSGLDGEQYF
TRBJ1-2 . . TRBV20-1 TGCAGTGCTTACAGTTATGGCTACACCTTC CSAYSYGYTF
TRBJ1-5 . . TRBV6-1 TGTGCCAGCAGTGAAAGTTGGACACCGGTTCAGCCCCAGCATTTT CASSESWTPVQPQHF
TRBJ2-5 . . TRBV7-9 TGTGCCAGCAGCGTCGCGACTCGAGAGACCCAGTACTTC CASSVATRETQYF
TRBJ2-2 . . TRBV6-1 TGTGCCAGCAGTAAGGGACAGAACACCGGGGAGCTGTTTTTT CASSKGQNTGELFF
TRBJ2-7 TRBD2 . TRBV6-1 TGTGCCAGCAGTGAAGGCGGGGGATCCTACGAGCAGTACTTC CASSEGGGSYEQYF
TRBJ2-1 . . TRBV5-4 TGTGCCAGCAGCTTGAGTCTACACAATGAGCAGTTCTTC CASSLSLHNEQFF
TRBJ1-5 . . TRBV19 TGTGCCAGTAGTACTAATAGGGCGTCTTATCAGCCCCAGCATTTT CASSTNRASYQPQHF
TRBJ1-1 . . TRBV6-5 TGTGCCAGCAGCAGAAAGAACACTGAAGCTTTCTTT CASSRKNTEAFF
TRBJ2-2 TRBD2 . TRBV11-2 TGTGCCAGCAGCTTCCGAAAGCCGGGACTAGCTTTCGGAGGGGAGCTGTTTTTT CASSFRKPGLAFGGELFF
TRBJ2-2 TRBD1 . TRBV7-2 TGTGCCAGCAGCGCGGGACAGGGATTTCCCGGGGAGCTGTTTTTT CASSAGQGFPGELFF
TRBJ1-2 . . TRBV28 TGTGCCAGCAGTTCCGCGGACAGCCTCAAGACCTATGGCTACACCTTC CASSSADSLKTYGYTF
TRBJ2-7 TRBD2 . TRBV6-1 TGTGCCAGTCGGACTAGCGGGGCGTACGAGCAGTACTTC CASRTSGAYEQYF
TRBJ2-7 . . TRBV18 TGTGCCAGCTCACCACCGTCAGGGATCCACGAGCAGTACTTC CASSPPSGIHEQYF
TRBJ2-3 TRBD2 . TRBV7-3 TGTGCCAGCAGCCCGTCAGCGGGGGGGCCTAAAGATACGCAGTATTTT CASSPSAGGPKDTQYF
TRBJ2-7 TRBD2 once TRBV27 TGTGCCAGCAGTCCCGGACTAGCCCACGAGCAGTACTTC CASSPGLAHEQYF
TRBJ2-7 . . TRBV27 TGTGCCAGCAGGGACCCCTTGGGGTACGAGCAGTACTTC CASRDPLGYEQYF
TRBJ2-7 . . TRBV18 TGTGCCAGCTCCGCCATTTACGAGCAGTACTTC CASSAIYEQYF
TRBJ2-5 . . TRBV10-1 TGCGCCAGCAGTGATCAAGTCGGGGAGACCCAGTACTTC CASSDQVGETQYF
TRBJ2-5 . . TRBV7-2 TGTGCCAGCAGCTTACCCCGTGCAGAGTTCCAGTACTTC CASSLPRAEFQYF
TRBJ2-1 TRBD1 . TRBV11-3 TGTGCCAGCAGCTTAGGAGGACAGGGCCGCTACAATGAGCAGTTCTTC CASSLGGQGRYNEQFF
TRBJ2-7 TRBD2 . TRBV10-1 TGCGCCAGCAGCCCCGGACTAGCGGGAGGCTACGAGCAGTACTTC CASSPGLAGGYEQYF
TRBJ2-7 TRBD2 . TRBV11-2 TGTGCCAGCACAAGGGTTGCGGGGGGCCTGTACGAGCAGTACTTC CASTRVAGGLYEQYF
TRBJ2-5 TRBD2 . TRBV5-1 TGCGCCAGCAGCCCTACAGGATCCTGGGAGGGAGAGACCCAGTACTTC CASSPTGSWEGETQYF
TRBJ2-5 TRBD2 . TRBV7-9 TGTGCCAGCAGCTTAGTCGAGCGGGGGCCAATCCAAGAGACCCAGTACTTC CASSLVERGPIQETQYF
TRBJ2-7 . . TRBV25-1 TGTGCCAGCAGTGACCTACCTGGGGGCTCCTACGAGCAGTACTTC CASSDLPGGSYEQYF
TRBJ1-1 . . TRBV9 TGTGCCAGCAGCGCGGGACACCTGAACACTGAAGCTTTCTTT CASSAGHLNTEAFF
TRBJ1-3 . . TRBV14 TGTGCCAGCAGCCAAGTTACAAACACCATATATTTT CASSQVTNTIYF
TRBJ2-5 . once TRBV28 TGTGCCAGCAGTAGCTCGTCTCTGGGGTCGAGCGCAGAGACCCAGTACTTC CASSSSSLGSSAETQYF
TRBJ1-4 . . TRBV27 TGTGCCAGCAGACTCCAGACAGTTAGTGGTGAAAAACTGTTTTTT CASRLQTVSGEKLFF
TRBJ1-6 TRBD1 . TRBV28 TGTGCCAGCAGTATTAGGGACAGGGAAAGCTCCTATAATTCACCCCTCCACTTT CASSIRDRESSYNSPLHF